This is a list of T cell receptor beta chains from one sample in a study of CD4 and CD8 cells across lung adenocarcinoma regions. Using its own MiXCR run on the PCR reads, TCRdb lists one record per CDR3 protein. The sample yields some 7,800 distinct CDR3 sequences, 45% seen once. Specimen: CD8+ T cells from the center of a lung tumor. Receptors originate from a male donor with lung adenocarcinoma. The CD4 and CD8 labels of this study may be unreliable. CDR3s include the opening cysteine and the closing phenylalanine or tryptophan. Fields, in order: V gene, clone size, J gene, D gene, CDR3 protein, CDR3 DNA. A D gene is named only where the DNA matches it firmly. Expanded clones get a size class; other rows say once, few or many, or leave the size out.

V gene: TRBV6-5; clone size: -; J gene: TRBJ1-6; D gene: TRBD1; CDR3 protein: CASSYDRGPNSPLHF; CDR3 DNA: TGTGCCAGCAGTTACGACAGGGGACCTAATTCACCCCTCCACTTT
V gene: TRBV6-1; clone size: many; J gene: TRBJ2-2; D gene: TRBD1; CDR3 protein: CASRGQGAGSGELFF; CDR3 DNA: TGTGCCAGCAGAGGACAGGGGGCGGGGTCCGGGGAGCTGTTTTTT
V gene: TRBV10-3; clone size: many; J gene: TRBJ1-1; D gene: -; CDR3 protein: CAISEVPPEAFF; CDR3 DNA: TGTGCCATCAGTGAGGTACCTCCAGAAGCTTTCTTT
V gene: TRBV30; clone size: -; J gene: TRBJ2-1; D gene: TRBD1; CDR3 protein: CACLGGQGPAKQFF; CDR3 DNA: TGTGCCTGCTTAGGGGGACAGGGACCAGCGAAGCAGTTCTTC
V gene: TRBV10-3; clone size: -; J gene: TRBJ2-7; D gene: -; CDR3 protein: CATDKTYEQYF; CDR3 DNA: TGTGCCACCGACAAGACCTACGAGCAGTACTTC
V gene: TRBV6-1; clone size: -; J gene: TRBJ2-7; D gene: -; CDR3 protein: CASTGGSTYEQYF; CDR3 DNA: TGTGCCAGCACTGGGGGGTCCACATACGAGCAGTACTTC
V gene: TRBV6-1; clone size: -; J gene: TRBJ1-1; D gene: -; CDR3 protein: CASEEGGAFF; CDR3 DNA: TGTGCCAGCGAGGAGGGGGGAGCTTTCTTT
V gene: TRBV7-3; clone size: -; J gene: TRBJ2-3; D gene: TRBD2; CDR3 protein: CASSPGLATDTQYF; CDR3 DNA: TGTGCCAGCAGCCCGGGACTAGCTACAGATACGCAGTATTTT
V gene: TRBV10-2; clone size: -; J gene: TRBJ2-1; D gene: -; CDR3 protein: CASRMAGFGGNEQFF; CDR3 DNA: TGCGCCAGCAGAATGGCCGGTTTCGGGGGCAATGAGCAGTTCTTC
V gene: TRBV6-5; clone size: many; J gene: TRBJ1-2; D gene: -; CDR3 protein: CASSYSPTVFYGYTF; CDR3 DNA: TGTGCCAGCAGTTACTCCCCGACAGTTTTCTATGGCTACACCTTC
V gene: TRBV7-6; clone size: -; J gene: TRBJ2-3; D gene: TRBD1; CDR3 protein: CASRGKGDRGADTQYF; CDR3 DNA: TGTGCCAGCAGGGGAAAGGGGGACAGGGGTGCAGATACGCAGTATTTT
V gene: TRBV6-5; clone size: many; J gene: TRBJ1-2; D gene: -; CDR3 protein: CASSYTGTYGYTF; CDR3 DNA: TGTGCCAGCAGTTATACAGGGACCTATGGCTACACCTTC
V gene: TRBV27; clone size: -; J gene: TRBJ2-7; D gene: TRBD1; CDR3 protein: CASSLTGTGDYEQYF; CDR3 DNA: TGTGCCAGCAGTTTAACCGGGACAGGGGACTACGAGCAGTACTTC
V gene: TRBV10-2; clone size: many; J gene: TRBJ1-2; D gene: -; CDR3 protein: CASSGGWYGYTF; CDR3 DNA: TGCGCCAGCAGTGGGGGGTGGTATGGCTACACCTTC
V gene: TRBV27; clone size: many; J gene: TRBJ1-1; D gene: -; CDR3 protein: CASSLGGWNTEAFF; CDR3 DNA: TGTGCCAGCAGTTTGGGGGGGTGGAACACTGAAGCTTTCTTT
V gene: TRBV14; clone size: many; J gene: TRBJ1-1; D gene: -; CDR3 protein: CASSQPGSSGAFF; CDR3 DNA: TGTGCCAGCAGCCAGCCAGGGAGCTCTGGGGCTTTCTTT
V gene: TRBV6-5; clone size: -; J gene: TRBJ2-3; D gene: TRBD2; CDR3 protein: CASSSGGSTQYF; CDR3 DNA: TGTGCCAGCAGTTCCGGGGGGTCGACGCAGTATTTT
V gene: TRBV10-3; clone size: once; J gene: TRBJ2-5; D gene: TRBD1; CDR3 protein: CAGSDRVEETQSF; CDR3 DNA: TGTGCCGGCTCAGACAGGGTAGAAGAGACCCAGTCTTTC
V gene: TRBV10-3; clone size: many; J gene: TRBJ2-1; D gene: -; CDR3 protein: CAISVDNNEQFF; CDR3 DNA: TGTGCCATCAGTGTGGATAACAATGAGCAGTTCTTC
V gene: TRBV9; clone size: few; J gene: TRBJ1-1; D gene: -; CDR3 protein: CASSVSPNTEAFF; CDR3 DNA: TGTGCCAGCAGCGTAAGCCCTAACACTGAAGCTTTCTTT
V gene: TRBV6-2/TRBV6-3; clone size: many; J gene: TRBJ2-7; D gene: TRBD1; CDR3 protein: CASWPDRDRVAEQYF; CDR3 DNA: TGTGCCAGCTGGCCGGACCGGGACAGGGTAGCCGAGCAGTACTTC
V gene: TRBV6-1; clone size: -; J gene: TRBJ2-7; D gene: TRBD1; CDR3 protein: CASSEQPAGTVSYEQYF; CDR3 DNA: TGTGCCAGCAGTGAGCAACCAGCCGGGACAGTCTCCTACGAGCAGTACTTC